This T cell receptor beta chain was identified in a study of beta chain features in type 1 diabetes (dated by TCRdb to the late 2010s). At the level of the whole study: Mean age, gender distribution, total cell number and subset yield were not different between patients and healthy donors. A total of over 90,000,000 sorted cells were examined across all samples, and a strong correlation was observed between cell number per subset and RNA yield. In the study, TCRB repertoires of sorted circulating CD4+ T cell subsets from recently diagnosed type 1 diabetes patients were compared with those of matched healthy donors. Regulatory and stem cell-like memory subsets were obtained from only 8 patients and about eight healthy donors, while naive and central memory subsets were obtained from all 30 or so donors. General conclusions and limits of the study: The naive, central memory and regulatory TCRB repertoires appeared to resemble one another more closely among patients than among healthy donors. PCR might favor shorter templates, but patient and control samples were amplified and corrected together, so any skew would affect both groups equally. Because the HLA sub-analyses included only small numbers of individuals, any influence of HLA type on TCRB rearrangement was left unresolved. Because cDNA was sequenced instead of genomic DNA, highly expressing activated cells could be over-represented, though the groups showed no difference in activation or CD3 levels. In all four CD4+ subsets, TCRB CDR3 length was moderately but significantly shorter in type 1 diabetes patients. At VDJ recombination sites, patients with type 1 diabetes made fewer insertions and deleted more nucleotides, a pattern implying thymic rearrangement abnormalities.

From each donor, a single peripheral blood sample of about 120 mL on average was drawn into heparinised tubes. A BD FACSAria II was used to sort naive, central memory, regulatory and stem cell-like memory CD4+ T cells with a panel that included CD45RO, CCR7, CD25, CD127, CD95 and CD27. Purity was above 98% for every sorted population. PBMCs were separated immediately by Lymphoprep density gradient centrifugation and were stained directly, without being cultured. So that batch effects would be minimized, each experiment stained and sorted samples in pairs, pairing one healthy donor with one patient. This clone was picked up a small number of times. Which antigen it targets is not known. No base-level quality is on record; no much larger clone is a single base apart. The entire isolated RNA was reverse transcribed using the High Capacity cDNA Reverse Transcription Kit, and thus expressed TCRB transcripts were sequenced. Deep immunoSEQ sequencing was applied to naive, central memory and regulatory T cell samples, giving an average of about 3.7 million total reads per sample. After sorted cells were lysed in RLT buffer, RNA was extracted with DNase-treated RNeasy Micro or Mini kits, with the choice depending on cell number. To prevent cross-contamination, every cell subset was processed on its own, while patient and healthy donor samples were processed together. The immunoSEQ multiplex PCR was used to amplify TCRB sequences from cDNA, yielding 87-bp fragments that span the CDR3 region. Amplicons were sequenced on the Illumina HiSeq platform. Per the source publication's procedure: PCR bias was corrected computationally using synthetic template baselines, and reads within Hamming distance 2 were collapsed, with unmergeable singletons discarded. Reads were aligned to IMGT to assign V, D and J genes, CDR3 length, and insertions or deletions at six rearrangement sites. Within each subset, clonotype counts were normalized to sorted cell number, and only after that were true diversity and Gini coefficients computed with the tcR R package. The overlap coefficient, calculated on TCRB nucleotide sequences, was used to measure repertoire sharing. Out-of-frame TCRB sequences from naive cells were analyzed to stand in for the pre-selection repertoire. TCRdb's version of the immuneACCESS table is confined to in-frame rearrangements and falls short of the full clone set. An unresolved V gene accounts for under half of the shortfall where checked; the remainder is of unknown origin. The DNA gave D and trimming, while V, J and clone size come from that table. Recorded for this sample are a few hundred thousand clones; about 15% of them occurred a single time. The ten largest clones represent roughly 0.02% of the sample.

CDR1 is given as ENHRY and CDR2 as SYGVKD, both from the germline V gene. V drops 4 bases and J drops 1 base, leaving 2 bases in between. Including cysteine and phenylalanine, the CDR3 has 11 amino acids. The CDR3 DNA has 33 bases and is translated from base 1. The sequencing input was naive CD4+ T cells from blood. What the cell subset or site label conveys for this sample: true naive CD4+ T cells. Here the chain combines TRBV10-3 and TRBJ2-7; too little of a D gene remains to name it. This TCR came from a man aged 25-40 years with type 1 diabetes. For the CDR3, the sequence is CAISASYEQYF. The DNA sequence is TGTGCCATCAGTGCATCCTACGAGCAGTACTTC.